This passage covers 32 T cell receptor beta chains from one sample sequenced in a study of blood T cell repertoires in COVID-19. The protocol was immunoSEQ multiplex PCR, while the TCRdb copy is restricted to in-frame clones and leaves out a portion. The sample yields about 160,000 clones, 70% to 85% seen once. Sequenced input: peripheral blood. The receptor set was obtained from a woman aged 80 or older with acute or convalescent COVID-19.

The chain employs TRBV6-5 and TRBJ2-5; D call uncertain. CDR1 is MNHEY and CDR2 is SVGAGI in the germline V gene. The V end was cut by 5 bases, the J end by 4 bases, with 11 bases between. The CDR3 is 13 residues long. The chain's CDR3 is CASSILRGETQYF. CDR3 nucleotides: TGTGCCAGCAGTATCTTGCGTGGAGAGACCCAGTACTTC.

The V call is TRBV5-4, the J call TRBJ2-3; 7 bases align to TRBD2. Germline CDR1 and CDR2: SGHNT and YYREEE (reference sequence). The trim removed 0 bases at V and 5 bases at J, leaving 6 bases unmatched. This CDR3 contains 15 residues. CDR3 bases: TGTGCCAGCAGCTTGGTAGCGGGTAAAGGAGATACGCAGTATTTT. Its protein product is CASSLVAGKGDTQYF. Full variable domain (missing parts from reference TRBV5-4 and TRBJ2-3): ETGVTQSPTHLIKTRGQQVTLRCSSQSGHNTVSWYQQALGQGPQFIFQYYREEENGRGNFPPRFSGLQFPNYSSELNVNALELDDSALYLCASSLVAGKGDTQYFGPGTRLTVL.

The chain combines TRBV30 with TRBJ2-7; D gene unclear. V lost 3 bases to trimming and J lost 5 bases, with 8 bases between them. The CDR3 totals 11 residues. Germline lookup yields CDR1 GTSNPN and CDR2 SVGIG (reference sequence). The chain's CDR3 is CAWSAIDEQYF. The CDR3 nucleotides are TGTGCCTGGAGCGCTATTGACGAGCAGTACTTC.

There are a few counts of this clone. V usage is TRBV10-1 and J usage is TRBJ2-1, with a tentative D call TRBD1 (6 bases). Deletions cut 0 bases from V and 7 bases from J, with 13 bases between. The length of the CDR3 is 15 residues. The V gene's germline CDR1 is WNHNN and CDR2 SYGVQD (reference sequence). The CDR3 nucleotides read TGCGCCAGCAGTGAGTCGGTCAGGGGAAAAAATGAGCAGTTCTTC. This translates into CASSESVRGKNEQFF.

The chain recombines TRBV5-3 with TRBJ1-4, with D possibly being TRBD1 (5 bases). TRBV5-3 qualifies as an ORF whose function is uncertain. CDR3 length: 15 residues. The V end was cut by 4 bases, the J end by 4 bases, with 14 bases between. DNA for the CDR3: TGTGCCAGAAGCCCTGGAGGGGTCCTTAATGAAAAACTGTTTTTT. Translating it yields CARSPGGVLNEKLFF.

This clone has a single count. The chain employs TRBV9 and TRBJ2-5; D is undetermined. In germline, CDR1 is SGDLS, CDR2 YYNGEE. This CDR3 has 14 amino acids. V gave up 3 bases and J gave up 1 base, with 10 bases separating them. The CDR3 region is CASSAYSSQETQYF. The CDR3 bases are TGTGCCAGCAGCGCCTATAGCTCCCAAGAGACCCAGTACTTC.

The chain recombines TRBV30 with TRBJ1-1; 7 nucleotides match TRBD1. The CDR3 is made up of 13 amino acids. V lost 5 bases and J lost 2; bases outside the gene matches: 5. Germline values: CDR1 GTSNPN, CDR2 SVGIG (reference sequence). The CDR3 protein is CAWDRVFNTEAFF. In nucleotides, the CDR3 is TGTGCCTGGGACAGGGTTTTCAACACTGAAGCTTTCTTT.

The chain employs TRBV7-2 and TRBJ1-4, with 7 bases fitting TRBD1. J was trimmed by 4 bases and V by 3 bases; bases with no gene match: 8. The CDR3 loop spans 16 amino acids. CDR1 and CDR2 from the germline V gene are SGHTA and FQGNSA. CDR3: CASSFRSGTVNEKLFF. The CDR3 DNA reads TGTGCCAGCAGCTTTCGTTCCGGGACAGTTAATGAAAAACTGTTTTTT.

This clone was detected only once. The genes are TRBV18 and TRBJ2-5; 9 bases are a match to TRBD1. With V trimmed by 0 bases and J by 1 base, 3 bases remained unmatched. CDR1 is KGHSH and CDR2 is LQKENI in the germline V gene. The CDR3 length is 16 residues. The CDR3 here is CASSPPGTGSQETQYF. The CDR3, as DNA: TGTGCCAGCTCACCACCAGGGACAGGGTCCCAAGAGACCCAGTACTTC.

V usage is TRBV4-1 and J usage is TRBJ1-5, with TRBD1 matching over 8 bases. The germline V gene encodes CDR1 MGHRA and CDR2 YSYEKL. Trimming at V came to 0 bases and at J to 7 bases, leaving 5 bases not matched to a gene. The length of the CDR3 is 15 residues. In DNA, the CDR3 is TGCGCCAGCAGCCAAGATAGCGCAGGGGGCCAGCCCCAGCATTTT. It translates to CASSQDSAGGQPQHF.

V and J are TRBV7-9 and TRBJ2-6; D ambiguous. V lost 5 bases and J lost 2, with 7 bases in between. CDR3 length: 14 amino acids. Germline assignment: CDR1 SEHNR and CDR2 FQNEAQ (reference sequence). The CDR3 is CASSLGPGANVLTF. CDR3 in DNA: TGTGCCAGCAGCCTAGGGCCTGGGGCCAACGTCCTGACTTTC. Using reference TRBV7-9 and TRBJ2-6 for the parts outside the CDR3, the full variable domain is DTGVSQNPRHKITKRGQNVTFRCDPISEHNRLYWYRQTLGQGPEFLTYFQNEAQLEKSRLLSDRFSAERPKGSFSTLEIQRTEQGDSAMYLCASSLGPGANVLTFGAGSRLTVL.

This chain joins TRBV18 and TRBJ1-3, with TRBD1 as a possible D gene (5 bases). Germline V gives CDR1 KGHSH, CDR2 LQKENI. The CDR3 is 17 residues long. V gave up 3 bases and J gave up 0 bases, with 15 bases separating them. CDR3 nucleotides: TGTGCCAGCTCACCCAGACAGACTCATAGCTCTGGAAACACCATATATTTT. This gives the protein CASSPRQTHSSGNTIYF.

The chain carries TRBV3-1 (or the pseudogene TRBV3-2) and TRBJ2-5, with TRBD1 identical over 9 bases. Germline V gene sequence: CDR1 LGHDT, CDR2 YNNKEL (reference sequence). The CDR3 sequence is 13 residues long. The junction had 1 base not matched to a gene; V was cut back by 5 bases and J by 3 bases. CDR3 nucleotide sequence: TGTGCCAGCAGCGACAGGGGGGAAGAGACCCAGTACTTC. This gives the protein CASSDRGEETQYF.

The count of this clone is one. The V and J genes are TRBV6-1 and TRBJ1-2, with D unresolved. CDR1 and CDR2 from the germline V gene are MNHNS and SASEGT. CDR3 size: 13 residues. V shed 2 bases and J shed 5 bases, with 9 bases lying between them. The CDR3 spells CASSERPEYGYTF. CDR3 sequence (DNA): TGTGCCAGCAGTGAAAGGCCGGAGTATGGCTACACCTTC.

V usage is TRBV20-1 and J usage is TRBJ2-5, with TRBD2 as a possible D gene (6 bases). CDR3 size: 11 residues. Germline V lookup: CDR1 DFQATT, CDR2 SNEGSKA (reference sequence). V lost 6 bases and J lost 3, with 8 bases in between. The CDR3 bases are TGCAGTGCCCTAGCGAAAGAGACCCAGTACTTC. This encodes CSALAKETQYF.

In this sample, this clone turned up a few times. This chain uses TRBV27 with TRBJ2-3, with D unresolved. The CDR3 consists of 16 residues. Germline assignment: CDR1 MNHEY and CDR2 SMNVEV (reference sequence). The V gene lost 0 bases and the J gene lost 0 bases, with 10 bases spanning the gap. CDR3 DNA: TGTGCCAGCAGTTTATCGATGGCAATGAGCACAGATACGCAGTATTTT. This gives the protein CASSLSMAMSTDTQYF.

The chain combines TRBV6-6 with TRBJ2-7; weak D call: TRBD1 (5 bases). This CDR3 region has 16 residues. Trimming stripped 8 bases from V and 1 base from J, with 21 bases between. The germline CDR1 and CDR2 sequences are MNHNY and SVGAGI (reference sequence). CDR3 in amino acids: CASWPGPFRISYEQYF. The CDR3 bases are TGTGCCAGCTGGCCAGGGCCCTTCCGAATTTCCTACGAGCAGTACTTC.

V gene TRBV2 combines with J gene TRBJ2-7, with 9 bases that match TRBD2. CDR1 SNHLY and CDR2 FYNNEI come from the germline V gene. The V segment lost 2 bases and the J segment 2 bases; nucleotides outside the gene matches: 7. The CDR3 sequence is 16 residues long. CDR3: CASSEPPRGGAYEQYF. DNA of the CDR3: TGTGCCAGCAGTGAACCGCCACGCGGGGGGGCCTACGAGCAGTACTTC.

With regard to this clone: Other DNA sequences in the same sample also yield this CDR3. J is TRBJ1-2 and V is TRBV15; TRBD1 might be the D (6 bases). CDR1 is LNHNV, CDR2 YYDKDF, per germline (reference sequence). The CDR3 runs to 12 residues. Trimming left V 3 bases short and J 4 bases short, with 6 bases between. In nucleotides, the CDR3 is TGTGCCACCAGCAGGGACAGCTATGGCTACACCTTC. It yields the protein CATSRDSYGYTF.

This chain uses TRBV2 with TRBJ1-1, with a weak D call TRBD1 (6 bases). Germline CDR1 is SNHLY and CDR2 is FYNNEI. There are 14 residues in the CDR3. Deletions cut 4 bases from V and 1 base from J, with 10 bases between. Here the CDR3 reads CASSVQGGNTEAFF. The CDR3 DNA reads TGTGCCAGCAGTGTTCAAGGGGGGAACACTGAAGCTTTCTTT.

V and J are TRBV11-3 and TRBJ2-1; a weak D match, TRBD2 (6 bases). The CDR3 loop spans 12 amino acids. Germline lookup yields CDR1 SGHNT and CDR2 YENEEA. Between the trimmed V and J ends, which lost 8 bases and 8 bases, there was a span of 13 bases. The CDR3: CASGLHSDEQFF. CDR3 bases: TGTGCCAGCGGACTACATAGCGATGAGCAGTTCTTC.

This chain uses TRBV5-1 with TRBJ1-1; D uncertain. V lost 0 bases and J 5 bases, leaving 11 bases between the germline ends. This CDR3 is built from 14 residues. Germline V CDR1 and CDR2: SGHRS, YFSETQ. For the CDR3, the DNA is TGCGCCAGCAGCTTGGTCGGAGCGAGGACTGAAGCTTTCTTT. It translates to CASSLVGARTEAFF.

The chain employs TRBV5-4 and TRBJ1-1; 7 bases are shared with TRBD1. V shed 4 bases, J shed 4 bases, and the junction held 4 bases outside the gene matches. The length of the CDR3 is 13 residues. Germline CDR1 SGHNT, CDR2 YYREEE (reference sequence). CDR3 in amino acids: CASSRTGLTEAFF. CDR3 bases: TGTGCCAGCAGCAGGACAGGTCTCACTGAAGCTTTCTTT.

This chain uses TRBV7-8 with TRBJ2-1; TRBD2 agrees at 8 bases. J lost 8 bases, V lost 5 bases, and 14 bases had no gene match. This CDR3 is built from 16 residues. Germline-derived CDR1 and CDR2 are SGHVS and FQNEAQ. CDR3 DNA: TGTGCCAGCAGCGTAGGACCCGGGACTAGAGGGCATGAGCAGTTCTTC. Its protein product is CASSVGPGTRGHEQFF.

The V call is TRBV2, the J call TRBJ2-2; 10 bases line up with TRBD2. The CDR3 totals 17 residues. CDR1 SNHLY and CDR2 FYNNEI come from the germline V gene. Trimming cost V 7 bases and J 3 bases; bases outside gene matches: 11. CDR3 region: CASKGRTSGPHTGELFF. For the CDR3, the DNA is TGTGCCAGCAAGGGACGGACTAGCGGACCCCACACCGGGGAGCTGTTTTTT.

The rearrangement links TRBV11-2 to TRBJ2-4; TRBD2 aligns across 9 bases. Trimming took 5 bases from V and 0 from J; bases not matched to a gene: 14. This CDR3 is built from 19 residues. In germline, CDR1 is SGHAT, CDR2 FQNNGV. CDR3 sequence (DNA): TGTGCCAGCAGCCCGACGGGGCGGGGGGGGATGCTAGCCAAAAACATTCAGTACTTC. Encoded protein: CASSPTGRGGMLAKNIQYF.

The genes are TRBV18 and TRBJ1-1; 8 bases align to TRBD1. The CDR3 length is 16 residues. Germline lookup yields CDR1 KGHSH and CDR2 LQKENI. The J segment lost 10 bases and the V segment lost 1 base, leaving 14 bases of the junction unmatched. This CDR3 reads CASSPLVGQGAFGAFF. The DNA of the CDR3 is TGTGCCAGCTCACCACTGGTGGGGCAGGGGGCGTTCGGAGCTTTCTTT.

This chain uses TRBV2 with TRBJ1-2, with 8 bases matching TRBD1. The CDR3 is made up of 14 amino acids. Trimming at V came to 4 bases and at J to 4 bases, leaving 5 bases not matched to a gene. Germline V gene data show CDR1 as SNHLY and CDR2 as FYNNEI. The CDR3 spells CASSAAGGSYGYTF. In DNA form, the CDR3 reads TGTGCCAGCAGTGCGGCAGGGGGCAGCTATGGCTACACCTTC.

The chain joins TRBV4-2 to TRBJ2-1, with TRBD2 identical over 13 bases. V was clipped by 5 bases and J by 5 bases; unmatched bases: 3. Germline V gene data show CDR1 as LGHNA and CDR2 as YNFKEQ. The length of the CDR3 is 15 residues. The CDR3 protein is CASSAGTSGDNEQFF. The CDR3 DNA reads as TGTGCCAGCAGCGCCGGGACTAGCGGGGACAATGAGCAGTTCTTC.

This clone was observed a single time. This sequence joins TRBV7-9 and TRBJ1-1; weak D call: TRBD1 (5 bases). Germline V gives CDR1 SEHNR, CDR2 FQNEAQ (reference sequence). This CDR3 comprises 14 residues. V lost 0 bases and J lost 6, with 11 bases in between. The CDR3 DNA follows: TGTGCCAGCAGCTTAGCCGGACAAAGAGCTGAAGCTTTCTTT. Translated, it gives CASSLAGQRAEAFF.

The chain couples TRBV5-1 to TRBJ2-5; D call uncertain. Germline V CDR1 and CDR2: SGHRS, YFSETQ. The CDR3 totals 15 residues. Trimming left V 0 bases short and J 2 bases short, with 11 bases between. CDR3 sequence reads: CASSLAIALQETQYF. The CDR3 DNA sequence: TGCGCCAGCAGCTTGGCGATAGCACTACAAGAGACCCAGTACTTC.

The chain uses TRBV19 and TRBJ2-6; 10 nucleotides align to TRBD2. The trim removed 5 bases at V and 0 bases at J, leaving 4 bases unmatched. This CDR3 has 17 residues. CDR1 LNHDA and CDR2 SQIVND come from the germline V gene (reference sequence). The CDR3: CASSALAGYSGANVLTF. In nucleotides, the CDR3 is TGTGCCAGTAGTGCACTAGCGGGATACTCTGGGGCCAACGTCCTGACTTTC.